This T cell receptor (beta chain) was captured in a study of vaccination effects on CD4 cells after COVID-19. At the level of the study: Each well held some 2 million PBMC cultured with around 9.4 ug/ml peptides and around 10 IU/ml IL-2.

Profiling relied on immunoSEQ multiplex PCR, and the TCRdb table lists in-frame clones only, not all of them. This sample carries some 69,000 clones, roughly 75% of them seen once, and the ten largest clones take roughly 2.3%. The culture ran for around nine days, and then CD4+ T cells were isolated. Participants completed two doses of the BNT162b2 or mRNA-1273 vaccine. According to the study, vaccine recipients showed no prior SARS-CoV-2 infection and negative nucleocapsid antibodies. The CDR3 sequence is 16 residues long. Per germline, CDR1 MGHRA and CDR2 YSYEKL. The trim removed 7 bases at V and 6 bases at J, leaving 16 bases unmatched. Comments on this clone: The antigen is unknown.

This receptor was identified in a human donor who received a COVID-19 vaccine. The rearrangement links TRBV4-1 to TRBJ2-3, with 7 bases that match TRBD2. The input for sequencing was CD4+ T cells from PBMCs cultured without peptide, taken after COVID-19 vaccination. The CDR3 reads CASTLKFLGTNDTQYF. CDR3 in DNA: TGCGCCAGCACCCTAAAATTCCTCGGGACTAACGATACGCAGTATTTT.